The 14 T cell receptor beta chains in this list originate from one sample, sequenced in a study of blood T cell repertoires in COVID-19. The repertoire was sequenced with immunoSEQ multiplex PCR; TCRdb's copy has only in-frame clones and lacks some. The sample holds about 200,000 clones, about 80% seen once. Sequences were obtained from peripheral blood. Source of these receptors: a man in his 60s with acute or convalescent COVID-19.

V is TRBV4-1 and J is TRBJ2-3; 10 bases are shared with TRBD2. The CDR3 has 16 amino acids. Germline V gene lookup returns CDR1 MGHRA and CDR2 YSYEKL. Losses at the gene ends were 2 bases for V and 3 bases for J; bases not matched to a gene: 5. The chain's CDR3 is CASSQTLAGETDTQYF. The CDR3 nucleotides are TGCGCCAGCAGCCAAACCCTAGCGGGAGAAACAGATACGCAGTATTTT.

CDR3 region: CASSQANYEQYF. The DNA for the CDR3 is TGTGCCAGCAGCCAAGCTAACTACGAGCAGTACTTC. This chain links TRBV4-2 with TRBJ2-7; no firm D call. The CDR3 extends over 12 amino acids. V was clipped by 1 base and J by 3 bases, with 4 bases between them. Germline-derived CDR1 and CDR2 are LGHNA and YNFKEQ.

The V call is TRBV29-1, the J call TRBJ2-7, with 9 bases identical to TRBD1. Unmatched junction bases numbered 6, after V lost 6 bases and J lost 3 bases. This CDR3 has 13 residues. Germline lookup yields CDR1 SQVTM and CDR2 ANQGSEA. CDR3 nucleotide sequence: TGCAGCGTCTCCGGGACAGGGATCTACGAGCAGTACTTC. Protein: CSVSGTGIYEQYF.

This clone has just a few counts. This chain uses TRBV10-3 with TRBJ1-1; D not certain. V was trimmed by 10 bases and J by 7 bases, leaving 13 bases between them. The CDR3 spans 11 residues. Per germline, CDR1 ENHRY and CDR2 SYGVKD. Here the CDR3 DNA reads TGTGCCACGTCTTTGGCAGGTGAAGCTTTCTTT. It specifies CATSLAGEAFF.

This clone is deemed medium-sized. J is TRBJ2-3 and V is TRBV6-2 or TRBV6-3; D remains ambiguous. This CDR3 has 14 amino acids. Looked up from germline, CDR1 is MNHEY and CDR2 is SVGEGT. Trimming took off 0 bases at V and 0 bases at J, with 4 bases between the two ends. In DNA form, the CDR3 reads TGTGCCAGCAGTTACTCGACTAGCACAGATACGCAGTATTTT. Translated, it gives CASSYSTSTDTQYF.

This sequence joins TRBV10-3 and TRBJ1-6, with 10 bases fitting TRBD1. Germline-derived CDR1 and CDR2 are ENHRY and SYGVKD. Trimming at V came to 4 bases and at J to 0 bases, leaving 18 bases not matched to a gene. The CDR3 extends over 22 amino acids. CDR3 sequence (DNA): TGTGCCATCAGTGTCCTCGACTATGGGGACAGGGGTCACAGCTCCTATAATTCACCCCTCCACTTT. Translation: CAISVLDYGDRGHSSYNSPLHF.

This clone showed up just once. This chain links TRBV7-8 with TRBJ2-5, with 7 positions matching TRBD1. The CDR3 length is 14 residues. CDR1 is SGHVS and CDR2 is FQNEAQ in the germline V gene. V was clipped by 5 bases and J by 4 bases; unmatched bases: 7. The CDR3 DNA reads TGTGCCAGCAGCCGGGACACAGGGGTAGAGACCCAGTACTTC. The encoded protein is CASSRDTGVETQYF.

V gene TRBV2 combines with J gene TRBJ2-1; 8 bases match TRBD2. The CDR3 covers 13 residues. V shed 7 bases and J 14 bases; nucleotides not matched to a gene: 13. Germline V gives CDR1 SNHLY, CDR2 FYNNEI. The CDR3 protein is CASNDLPGGPKFF. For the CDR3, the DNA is TGTGCCAGCAACGACCTACCGGGGGGGCCGAAGTTCTTC.

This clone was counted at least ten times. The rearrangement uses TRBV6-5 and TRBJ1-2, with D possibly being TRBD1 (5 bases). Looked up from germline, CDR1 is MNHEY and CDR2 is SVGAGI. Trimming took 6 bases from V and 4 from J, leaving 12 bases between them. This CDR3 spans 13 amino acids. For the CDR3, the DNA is TGTGCCAGCAGGTCCCAGGGATCCTATGGCTACACCTTC. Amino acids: CASRSQGSYGYTF.

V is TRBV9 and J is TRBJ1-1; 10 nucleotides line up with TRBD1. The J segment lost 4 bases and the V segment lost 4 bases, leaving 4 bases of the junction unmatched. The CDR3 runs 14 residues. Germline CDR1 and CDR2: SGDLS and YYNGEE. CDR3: CASSPRQGATEAFF. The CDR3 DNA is TGTGCCAGCAGCCCTCGACAGGGGGCCACTGAAGCTTTCTTT.

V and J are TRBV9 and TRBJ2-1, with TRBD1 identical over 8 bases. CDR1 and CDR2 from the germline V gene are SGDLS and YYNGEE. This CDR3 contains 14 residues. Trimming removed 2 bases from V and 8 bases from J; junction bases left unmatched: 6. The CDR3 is CASSVGQGSHEQFF. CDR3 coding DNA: TGTGCCAGCAGCGTCGGACAGGGATCCCATGAGCAGTTCTTC. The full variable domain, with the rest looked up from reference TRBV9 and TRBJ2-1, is DSGVTQTPKHLITATGQRVTLRCSPRSGDLSVYWYQQSLDQGLQFLIQYYNGEERAKGNILERFSAQQFPDLHSELNLSSLELGDSALYFCASSVGQGSHEQFFGPGTRLTVL.

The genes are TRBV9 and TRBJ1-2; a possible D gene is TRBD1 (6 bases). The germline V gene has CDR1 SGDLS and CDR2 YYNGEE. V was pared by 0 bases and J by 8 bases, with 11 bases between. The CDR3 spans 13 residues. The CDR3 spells CASSVGQVTGYTF. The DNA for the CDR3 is TGTGCCAGCAGCGTAGGACAGGTGACCGGCTACACCTTC.

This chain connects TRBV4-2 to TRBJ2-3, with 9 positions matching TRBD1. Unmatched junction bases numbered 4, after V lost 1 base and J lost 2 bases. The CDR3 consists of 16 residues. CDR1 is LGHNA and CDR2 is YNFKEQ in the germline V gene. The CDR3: CASSQGGDRVTDTQYF. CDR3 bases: TGTGCCAGCAGCCAAGGTGGGGACAGGGTCACAGATACGCAGTATTTT.

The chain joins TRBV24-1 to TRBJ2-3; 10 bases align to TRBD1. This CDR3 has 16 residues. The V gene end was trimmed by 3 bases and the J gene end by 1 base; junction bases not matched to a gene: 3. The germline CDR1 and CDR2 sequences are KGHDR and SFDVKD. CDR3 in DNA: TGTGCCACCAGTGATCCCGGACAGGGGGGCACAGATACGCAGTATTTT. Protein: CATSDPGQGGTDTQYF.